This T cell receptor beta chain stems from a study of CD8 T cells in Susac syndrome. After extraction with the RNeasy kit, 0.5 to 1 ug of the RNA was reverse transcribed using random hexamers. From the immunoSEQ multiplex PCR reads, TCRdb called clonotypes with MiXCR, one entry per CDR3 protein. The sample shows about 430,000 distinct CDR3 sequences, around 85% of them seen only once. The CDR3 has 13 residues. CDR1 is MNHEY, CDR2 SMNVEV, per germline (reference sequence). The V segment lost 7 bases and the J segment 4 bases; nucleotides outside the gene matches: 5. This clonotype was seen a few times.

Input material: CD8+ T cells from PBMCs. The chain couples TRBV27 to TRBJ1-2, with 8 nucleotides matching TRBD1. The TCR sequence derives from a human donor with multiple sclerosis. CDR3 coding DNA: TGTGCCAGCAAACCAGGGACAGGCTATGGCTACACCTTC. Encoded protein: CASKPGTGYGYTF.